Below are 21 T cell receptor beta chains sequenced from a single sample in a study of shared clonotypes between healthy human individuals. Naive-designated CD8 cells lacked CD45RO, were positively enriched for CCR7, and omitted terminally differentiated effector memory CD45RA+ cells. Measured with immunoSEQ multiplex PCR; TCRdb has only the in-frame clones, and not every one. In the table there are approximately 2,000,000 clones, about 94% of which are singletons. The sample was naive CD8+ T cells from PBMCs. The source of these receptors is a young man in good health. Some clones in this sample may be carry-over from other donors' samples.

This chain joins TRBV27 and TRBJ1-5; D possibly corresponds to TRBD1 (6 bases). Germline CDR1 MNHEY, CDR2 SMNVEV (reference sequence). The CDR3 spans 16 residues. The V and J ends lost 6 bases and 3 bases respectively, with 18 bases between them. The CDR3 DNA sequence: TGTGCCAGCAGCCTGGTCGGGGGGCTTATCAATCAGCCCCAGCATTTT. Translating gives CASSLVGGLINQPQHF.

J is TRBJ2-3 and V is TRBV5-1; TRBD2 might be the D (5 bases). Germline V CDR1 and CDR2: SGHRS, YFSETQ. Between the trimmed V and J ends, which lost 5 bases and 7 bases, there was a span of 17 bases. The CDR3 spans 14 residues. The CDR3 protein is CASRLEERQHTQYF. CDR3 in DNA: TGCGCCAGCAGGCTGGAGGAAAGACAACATACGCAGTATTTT. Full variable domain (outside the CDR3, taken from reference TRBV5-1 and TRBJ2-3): KAGVTQTPRYLIKTRGQQVTLSCSPISGHRSVSWYQQTPGQGLQFLFEYFSETQRNKGNFPGRFSGRQFSNSRSEMNVSTLELGDSALYLCASRLEERQHTQYFGPGTRLTVL.

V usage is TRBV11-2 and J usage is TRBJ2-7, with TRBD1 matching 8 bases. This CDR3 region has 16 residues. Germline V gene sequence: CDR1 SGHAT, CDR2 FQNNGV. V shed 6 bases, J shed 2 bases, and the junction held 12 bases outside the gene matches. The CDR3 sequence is CASRRNDRQGPYEQYF. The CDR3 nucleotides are TGTGCCAGCAGACGAAACGACCGACAGGGGCCCTACGAGCAGTACTTC.

The CDR3 region is CASSLSRRPTDTQYF. CDR3 DNA sequence: TGTGCCAGCAGTTTATCCCGCCGACCCACAGATACGCAGTATTTT. The chain is built from TRBV28 and TRBJ2-3; D is undetermined. Germline CDR1 reads MDHEN; CDR2 reads SYDVKM. The CDR3 is 15 residues long. Trimming stripped 1 base from V and 2 bases from J, with 10 bases between.

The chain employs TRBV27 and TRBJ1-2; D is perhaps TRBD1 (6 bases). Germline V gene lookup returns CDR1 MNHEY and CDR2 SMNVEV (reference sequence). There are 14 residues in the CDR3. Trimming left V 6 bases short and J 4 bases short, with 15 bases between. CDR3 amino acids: CASSPIDRFYGYTF. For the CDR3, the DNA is TGTGCCAGCAGCCCTATCGACAGGTTCTATGGCTACACCTTC.

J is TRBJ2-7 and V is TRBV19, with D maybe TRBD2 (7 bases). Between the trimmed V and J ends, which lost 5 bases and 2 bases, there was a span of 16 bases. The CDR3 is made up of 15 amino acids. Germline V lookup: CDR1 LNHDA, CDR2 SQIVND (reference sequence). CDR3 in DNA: TGTGCCAGTAGTGCCAGGGGTCTAGCGGCCTACGAGCAGTACTTC. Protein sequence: CASSARGLAAYEQYF.

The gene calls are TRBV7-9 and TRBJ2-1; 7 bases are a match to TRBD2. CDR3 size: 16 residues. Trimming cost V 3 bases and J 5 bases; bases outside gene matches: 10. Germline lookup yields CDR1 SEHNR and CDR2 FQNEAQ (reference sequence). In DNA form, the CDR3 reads TGTGCCAGCAGCTTCCCCCGCGGGGGAGCTGACAATGAGCAGTTCTTC. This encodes CASSFPRGGADNEQFF.

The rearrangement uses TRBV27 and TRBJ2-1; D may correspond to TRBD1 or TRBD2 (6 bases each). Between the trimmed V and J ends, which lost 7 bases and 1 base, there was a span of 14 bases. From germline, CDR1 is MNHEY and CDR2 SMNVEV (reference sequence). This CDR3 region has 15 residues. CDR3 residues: CASTLGGGSYNEQFF. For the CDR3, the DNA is TGTGCCAGCACCCTCGGAGGGGGATCCTACAATGAGCAGTTCTTC.

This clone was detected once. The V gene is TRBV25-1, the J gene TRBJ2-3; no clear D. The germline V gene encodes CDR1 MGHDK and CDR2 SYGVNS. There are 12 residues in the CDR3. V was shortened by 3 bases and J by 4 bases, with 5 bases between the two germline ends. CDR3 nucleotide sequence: TGTGCCAGCAGTGATAACTCAGATACGCAGTATTTT. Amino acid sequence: CASSDNSDTQYF.

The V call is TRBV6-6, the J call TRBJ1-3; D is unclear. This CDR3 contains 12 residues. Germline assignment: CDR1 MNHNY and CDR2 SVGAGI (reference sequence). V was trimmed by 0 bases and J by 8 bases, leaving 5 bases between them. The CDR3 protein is CASSYSGDTIYF. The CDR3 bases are TGTGCCAGCAGTTACTCCGGAGACACCATATATTTT.

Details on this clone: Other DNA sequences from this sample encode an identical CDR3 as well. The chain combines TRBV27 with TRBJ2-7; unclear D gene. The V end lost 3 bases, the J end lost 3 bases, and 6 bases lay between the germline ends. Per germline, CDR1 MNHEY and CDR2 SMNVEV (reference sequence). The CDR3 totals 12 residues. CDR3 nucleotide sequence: TGTGCCAGCAGTTTTGCTGGCTACGAGCAGTACTTC. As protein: CASSFAGYEQYF.

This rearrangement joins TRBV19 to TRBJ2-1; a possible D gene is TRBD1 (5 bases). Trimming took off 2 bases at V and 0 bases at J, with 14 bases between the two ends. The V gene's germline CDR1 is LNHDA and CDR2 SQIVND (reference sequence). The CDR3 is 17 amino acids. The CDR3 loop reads CASSIRGGESSYNEQFF. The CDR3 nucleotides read TGTGCCAGTAGTATAAGGGGCGGCGAGAGCTCCTACAATGAGCAGTTCTTC. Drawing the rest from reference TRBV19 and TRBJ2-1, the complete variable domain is DGGITQSPKYLFRKEGQNVTLSCEQNLNHDAMYWYRQDPGQGLRLIYYSQIVNDFQKGDIAEGYSVSREKKESFPLTVTSAQKNPTAFYLCASSIRGGESSYNEQFFGPGTRLTVL.

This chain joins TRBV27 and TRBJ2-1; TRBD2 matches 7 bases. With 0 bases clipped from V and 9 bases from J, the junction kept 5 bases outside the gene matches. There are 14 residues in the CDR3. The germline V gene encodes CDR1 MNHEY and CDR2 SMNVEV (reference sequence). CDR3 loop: CASSLSGGPVEQFF. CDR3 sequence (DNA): TGTGCCAGCAGTTTATCGGGAGGGCCTGTTGAGCAGTTCTTC.

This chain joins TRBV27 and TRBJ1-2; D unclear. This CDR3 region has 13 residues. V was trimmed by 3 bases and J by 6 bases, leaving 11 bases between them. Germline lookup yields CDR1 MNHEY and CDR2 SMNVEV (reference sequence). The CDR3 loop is CASSFGSRDGYTF. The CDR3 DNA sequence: TGTGCCAGCAGTTTCGGGTCCAGAGATGGCTACACCTTC.

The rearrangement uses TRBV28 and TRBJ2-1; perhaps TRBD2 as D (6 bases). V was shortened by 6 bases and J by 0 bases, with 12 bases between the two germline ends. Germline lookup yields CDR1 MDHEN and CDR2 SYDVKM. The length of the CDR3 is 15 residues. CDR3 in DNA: TGTGCCAGCAGCACGGGACTCCTCTCCTACAATGAGCAGTTCTTC. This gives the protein CASSTGLLSYNEQFF.

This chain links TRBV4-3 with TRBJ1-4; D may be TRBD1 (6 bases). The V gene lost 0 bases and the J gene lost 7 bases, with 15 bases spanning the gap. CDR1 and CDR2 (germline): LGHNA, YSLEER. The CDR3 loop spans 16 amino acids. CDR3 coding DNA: TGCGCCAGCAGCCAAGATTGGGCCAGGGGAGCTGAAAAACTGTTTTTT. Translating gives CASSQDWARGAEKLFF.

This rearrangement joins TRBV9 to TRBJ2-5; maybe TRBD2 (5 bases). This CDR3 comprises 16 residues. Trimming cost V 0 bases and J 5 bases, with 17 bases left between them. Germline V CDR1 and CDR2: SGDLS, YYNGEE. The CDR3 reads CASSVGPTGVVETQYF. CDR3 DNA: TGTGCCAGCAGCGTAGGGCCCACCGGGGTGGTGGAGACCCAGTACTTC. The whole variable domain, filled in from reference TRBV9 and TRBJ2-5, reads DSGVTQTPKHLITATGQRVTLRCSPRSGDLSVYWYQQSLDQGLQFLIQYYNGEERAKGNILERFSAQQFPDLHSELNLSSLELGDSALYFCASSVGPTGVVETQYFGPGTRLLVL.

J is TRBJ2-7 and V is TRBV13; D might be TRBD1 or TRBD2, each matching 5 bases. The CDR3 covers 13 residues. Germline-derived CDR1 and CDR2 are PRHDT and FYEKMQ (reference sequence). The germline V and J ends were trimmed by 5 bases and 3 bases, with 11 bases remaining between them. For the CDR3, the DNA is TGTGCCAGCAGCCAACCTGGGGGCTACGAGCAGTACTTC. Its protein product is CASSQPGGYEQYF.

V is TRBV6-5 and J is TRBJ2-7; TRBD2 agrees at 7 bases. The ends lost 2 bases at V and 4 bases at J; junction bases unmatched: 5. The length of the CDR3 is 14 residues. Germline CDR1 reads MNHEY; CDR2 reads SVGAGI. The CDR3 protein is CASSYAGDLYEQYF. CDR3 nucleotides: TGTGCCAGCAGTTACGCGGGAGACCTATACGAGCAGTACTTC.

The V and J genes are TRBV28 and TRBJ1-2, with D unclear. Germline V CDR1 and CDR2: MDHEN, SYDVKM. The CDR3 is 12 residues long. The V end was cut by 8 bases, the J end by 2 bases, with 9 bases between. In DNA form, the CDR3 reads TGTGCCAGCCGGTTGAGGAACTATGGCTACACCTTC. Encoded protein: CASRLRNYGYTF.

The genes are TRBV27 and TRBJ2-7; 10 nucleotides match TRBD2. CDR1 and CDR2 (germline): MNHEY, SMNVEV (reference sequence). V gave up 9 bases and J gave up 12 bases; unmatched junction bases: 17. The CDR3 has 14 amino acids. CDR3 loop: CASASGRAGWVVYF. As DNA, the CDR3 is TGTGCCAGTGCGAGCGGGAGGGCCGGTTGGGTCGTGTACTTC.